Listed below are T cell receptor beta chains from one sample, sequenced in a study of identical twins. TCRdb recomputed calls from the 5' RACE reads with MiXCR, one row per CDR3 protein. This sample has hundreds of thousands of distinct CDR3 sequences, with less than 25% found just once. This sample was shared with a second study, whose subject was T cells expressing NK-cell markers.

Source material: CD4+ T cells sorted from blood. The receptors were gathered from a woman aged 18-30 years in good health. The CDR3 runs from the conserved cysteine through the conserved F or W. Fields, in order: D gene, V gene, J gene, CDR3 protein. The D gene is left open where the match is weak.

D gene: TRBD2
V gene: TRBV20-1
J gene: TRBJ2-1
CDR3 protein: CSAPASGGDEQFF

D gene: TRBD2
V gene: TRBV5-1
J gene: TRBJ2-3
CDR3 protein: CASSLTAVTSGTDTQYF

D gene: TRBD1
V gene: TRBV7-2
J gene: TRBJ2-7
CDR3 protein: CASRPQGTGLYEQYF

D gene: NA
V gene: TRBV5-6
J gene: TRBJ2-7
CDR3 protein: CASSLIYREILSEQYF

D gene: NA
V gene: TRBV6-2/TRBV6-3
J gene: TRBJ2-1
CDR3 protein: CASSYSFQTSPGLRGWQFF

D gene: TRBD1
V gene: TRBV5-1
J gene: TRBJ2-7
CDR3 protein: CASSRQGAGGYEQYF

D gene: NA
V gene: TRBV7-2
J gene: TRBJ2-7
CDR3 protein: CASSPDRSPSYEQYF

D gene: NA
V gene: TRBV4-3
J gene: TRBJ1-6
CDR3 protein: CASSQDEGFGSPLHF

D gene: NA
V gene: TRBV5-1
J gene: TRBJ2-1
CDR3 protein: CASTNLPSSSYNEQFF

D gene: NA
V gene: TRBV15
J gene: TRBJ1-2
CDR3 protein: CATSRGTNYGYTF